Presented here are 23 T cell receptor beta chains from one specimen sequenced in a study of T cell changes during pregnancy in multiple sclerosis. Assay used: immunoSEQ multiplex PCR; TCRdb lists only in-frame clones, some missing. Of tens of thousands of clones listed, roughly 90% are singletons. The starting material was peripheral blood, obtained in the third trimester of pregnancy. The receptors originated from a female donor in good health, enrolled as a control in a pregnancy study.

The chain combines TRBV15 with TRBJ1-4; TRBD1 agrees at 7 bases. J lost 5 bases, V lost 1 base, and 1 base had no gene match. The CDR3 has 14 residues. Germline lookup yields CDR1 LNHNV and CDR2 YYDKDF (reference sequence). This chain's CDR3 is CATSRAGQNEKLFF. CDR3 bases: TGTGCCACCAGCAGAGCGGGACAGAATGAAAAACTGTTTTTT.

The chain recombines TRBV25-1 with TRBJ2-7; TRBD1 matches 7 bases. After removal of 3 bases from V and 2 bases from J, the junction contained 13 bases not matched to a gene. The CDR3 totals 17 residues. The germline gives CDR1 MGHDK, CDR2 SYGVNS. CDR3 loop: CASSDSGTASWAYEQYF. The CDR3 coding sequence is TGTGCCAGCAGTGACTCCGGGACAGCCTCCTGGGCCTACGAGCAGTACTTC.

The chain has TRBV6-5 and TRBJ1-1, with 7 positions matching TRBD1. The CDR3 sequence is 14 residues long. Germline assignment: CDR1 MNHEY and CDR2 SVGAGI. V lost 7 bases, J lost 0 bases, and 5 bases stayed unmatched. CDR3 protein: CASKPGGMNTEAFF. CDR3 in DNA: TGTGCCAGCAAACCAGGGGGTATGAACACTGAAGCTTTCTTT.

The chain employs TRBV4-3 and TRBJ1-2; D is undetermined. Per germline, CDR1 LGHNA and CDR2 YSLEER. The CDR3 is 17 amino acids. Trimming took 0 bases from V and 4 from J, leaving 18 bases between them. The DNA for the CDR3 is TGCGCCAGCAGCCAAGATCTTGTGGCAGGTTGGGTCTATGGCTACACCTTC. Residues: CASSQDLVAGWVYGYTF.

The V and J genes are TRBV5-5 and TRBJ1-2; 9 nucleotides align to TRBD1. CDR3 length equals 15 residues. The V gene's germline CDR1 is SGHKS and CDR2 YYEKEE (reference sequence). J gave up 4 bases and V 4 bases, and 8 bases lay outside the gene matches. As DNA, the CDR3 is TGTGCCAGCAGCCAGCCACAGGGGGCCACCTATGGCTACACCTTC. As protein: CASSQPQGATYGYTF.

The DNA for the CDR3 is TGTGCTAGTGGTTTGTGGGGGGTGGGCAATCAGCCCCAGCATTTT. Translating gives CASGLWGVGNQPQHF. The chain has TRBV12-5 and TRBJ1-5; TRBD1 is a possible D gene (5 bases). The V gene's germline CDR1 is LGHNT and CDR2 FRNRAP. This CDR3 region has 15 residues. V was shortened by 2 bases and J by 2 bases, with 10 bases between the two germline ends. The full variable domain, rest sourced from reference TRBV12-5 and TRBJ1-5, is DARVTQTPRHKVTEMGQEVTMRCQPILGHNTVFWYRQTMMQGLELLAYFRNRAPLDDSGMPKDRFSAEMPDATLATLKIQPSEPRDSAVYFCASGLWGVGNQPQHFGDGTRLSIL.

The chain carries TRBV4-3 and TRBJ2-1, with D possibly TRBD2 on 6 matching bases. This CDR3 comprises 15 residues. V was cut by 1 base and J by 5 bases, with 12 bases left in between. Germline loops: CDR1 LGHNA, CDR2 YSLEER. The CDR3 coding sequence is TGCGCCAGCAGCCAAGGCCGACTAGTCAACAATGAGCAGTTCTTC. Translated: CASSQGRLVNNEQFF.

The chain uses TRBV5-6 and TRBJ2-3, with a possible D match to TRBD1 (5 bases). With 0 bases removed from V and 0 bases from J, the gap between germline ends came to 5 bases. The germline gives CDR1 SGHDT, CDR2 YYEEEE. The CDR3 is 14 amino acids. The CDR3 sequence: CASSLEGSTDTQYF. In DNA, the CDR3 is TGTGCCAGCAGCTTGGAGGGGAGCACAGATACGCAGTATTTT.

This chain connects TRBV12-5 to TRBJ1-1, with a possible D match to TRBD1 (6 bases). The CDR3 runs 13 residues. Germline V lookup: CDR1 LGHNT, CDR2 FRNRAP. With 11 bases removed from V and 3 bases from J, the gap between germline ends came to 16 bases. CDR3: CASQAEGDTEAFF. For the CDR3, the DNA is TGTGCTTCCCAGGCCGAGGGGGACACTGAAGCTTTCTTT.

The rearrangement links TRBV19 to TRBJ1-1; no firm D call. The V and J ends lost 4 bases and 1 base respectively, with 7 bases between them. Looked up from germline, CDR1 is LNHDA and CDR2 is SQIVND (reference sequence). CDR3 length: 13 amino acids. CDR3 in amino acids: CASSTSGNTEAFF. As DNA, the CDR3 is TGTGCCAGTAGTACCTCCGGGAACACTGAAGCTTTCTTT. Looking up the rest from reference TRBV19 and TRBJ1-1 gives the full variable domain: DGGITQSPKYLFRKEGQNVTLSCEQNLNHDAMYWYRQDPGQGLRLIYYSQIVNDFQKGDIAEGYSVSREKKESFPLTVTSAQKNPTAFYLCASSTSGNTEAFFGQGTRLTVV.

V and J are TRBV2 and TRBJ1-6; no clear D. V was cut by 5 bases and J by 7 bases, with 15 bases left in between. The CDR3 extends over 15 amino acids. The V gene's germline CDR1 is SNHLY and CDR2 FYNNEI. CDR3 DNA sequence: TGTGCCAGCAGTTCCGGGAACCCCGGGAATTCACCCCTCCACTTT. Encoded protein: CASSSGNPGNSPLHF. Full variable domain (remainder filled in from reference TRBV2 and TRBJ1-6): EPEVTQTPSHQVTQMGQEVILRCVPISNHLYFYWYRQILGQKVEFLVSFYNNEISEKSEIFDDQFSVERPDGSNFTLKIRSTKLEDSAMYFCASSSGNPGNSPLHFGNGTRLTVT.

The J gene is TRBJ2-1, the V gene TRBV11-2; TRBD2 might be the D (6 bases). V was cut by 5 bases and J by 4 bases, with 12 bases left in between. Germline V gene lookup returns CDR1 SGHAT and CDR2 FQNNGV. This CDR3 is 14 amino acids long. The CDR3 is CASSPTTSYNEQFF. CDR3 nucleotides: TGTGCCAGCAGCCCCACGACTAGTTACAATGAGCAGTTCTTC.

This chain uses TRBV15 with TRBJ2-2; 8 nucleotides line up with TRBD2. This CDR3 contains 17 residues. Germline CDR1 is LNHNV and CDR2 is YYDKDF (reference sequence). J gave up 2 bases and V 1 base, and 6 bases lay outside the gene matches. The CDR3 loop is CATSRAYGTSNTGELFF. The CDR3 DNA reads as TGTGCCACCAGCAGAGCGTATGGGACTAGTAACACCGGGGAGCTGTTTTTT.

V usage is TRBV7-8 and J usage is TRBJ2-2, with TRBD2 matching 9 bases. Germline V gene lookup returns CDR1 SGHVS and CDR2 FQNEAQ. The CDR3 is 16 residues long. Losses at the gene ends were 6 bases for V and 0 bases for J; bases not matched to a gene: 5. CDR3 nucleotide sequence: TGTGCCAGCAGTTTTAGCGGGGGTACGAACACCGGGGAGCTGTTTTTT. This sequence encodes CASSFSGGTNTGELFF.

The chain joins TRBV10-3 to TRBJ2-7; TRBD1 might be the D (6 bases). The CDR3 covers 15 residues. Germline CDR1 reads ENHRY; CDR2 reads SYGVKD. V lost 4 bases and J lost 0, with 13 bases in between. Here the CDR3 DNA reads TGTGCCATCAGTGGGGGACACCTCGTCTCCTACGAGCAGTACTTC. Its protein is CAISGGHLVSYEQYF.

The chain joins TRBV11-2 to TRBJ2-1; 9 nucleotides match TRBD1. Germline loops: CDR1 SGHAT, CDR2 FQNNGV. The J segment lost 0 bases and the V segment lost 4 bases, leaving 13 bases of the junction unmatched. The CDR3 is 19 residues long. CDR3 sequence: CASSSLRRDRAPSYNEQFF. As DNA, the CDR3 is TGTGCCAGCAGCTCGCTCCGCCGGGACAGGGCCCCCTCCTACAATGAGCAGTTCTTC.

The chain employs TRBV7-2 and TRBJ1-5; 12 bases agree with TRBD1. V lost 5 bases, J lost 5 bases, and 7 bases stayed unmatched. The CDR3 sequence is 16 residues long. Germline V gene data show CDR1 as SGHTA and CDR2 as FQGNSA. The CDR3 region is CASSDRDRGRDQPQHF. DNA for the CDR3: TGTGCCAGCAGCGACCGGGACAGGGGGCGCGATCAGCCCCAGCATTTT.

There are a few counts of this clone. V gene TRBV11-2 combines with J gene TRBJ1-2, with 8 positions matching TRBD1. V was pared by 4 bases and J by 4 bases, with 11 bases of the junction left unmatched. Per germline, CDR1 SGHAT and CDR2 FQNNGV. This CDR3 spans 16 amino acids. The CDR3 coding sequence is TGTGCCAGCAGCTCGCCCAGGGGGCGCCGGGGCTATGGCTACACCTTC. Its translation is CASSSPRGRRGYGYTF. Using reference TRBV11-2 and TRBJ1-2 for the parts outside the CDR3, the full variable domain is EAGVAQSPRYKIIEKRQSVAFWCNPISGHATLYWYQQILGQGPKLLIQFQNNGVVDDSQLPKDRFSAERLKGVDSTLKIQPAKLEDSAVYLCASSSPRGRRGYGYTFGSGTRLTVV.

The chain carries TRBV18 and TRBJ1-6; TRBD1 might be the D (5 bases). Between the trimmed V and J ends, which lost 0 bases and 5 bases, there was a span of 14 bases. Germline CDR1 reads KGHSH; CDR2 reads LQKENI. The CDR3 sequence is 17 residues long. CDR3 bases: TGTGCCAGCTCACCACCGGGGCCCTACGGAGATAATTCACCCCTCCACTTT. Translating gives CASSPPGPYGDNSPLHF.

The rearrangement joins TRBV6-1 to TRBJ1-1, with 7 bases identical to TRBD1. The germline V gene encodes CDR1 MNHNS and CDR2 SASEGT. The CDR3 runs 15 residues. V lost 0 bases, J lost 7 bases, and 8 bases stayed unmatched. The CDR3 region is CASSEALRGGREAFF. The CDR3 bases are TGTGCCAGCAGTGAAGCGCTGCGAGGGGGCCGTGAAGCTTTCTTT.

The chain uses TRBV15 and TRBJ1-2; D is perhaps TRBD1 (6 bases). In germline, CDR1 is LNHNV, CDR2 YYDKDF (reference sequence). The CDR3 spans 16 residues. V was cut by 1 base and J by 4 bases, with 16 bases left in between. Written as DNA, the CDR3 is TGTGCCACCAGCAGAGCTCCGGGTGGCAGGGGCTATGGCTACACCTTC. Translation gives CATSRAPGGRGYGYTF.

CDR3 amino acids: CASSVVDRSYTEAFF. The CDR3 DNA reads TGTGCCAGCAGCGTAGTGGACAGGTCGTACACTGAAGCTTTCTTT. V is TRBV9 and J is TRBJ1-1; 7 nucleotides agree with TRBD1. Germline V gene data show CDR1 as SGDLS and CDR2 as YYNGEE. V dropped 0 bases and J dropped 3; count of bases not matched to a gene: 5. The CDR3 extends over 15 amino acids.

CDR3 sequence: CASSPPPGTGDEQYF. CDR3 sequence (DNA): TGTGCCAGCAGCCCGCCTCCCGGGACAGGGGACGAGCAGTACTTC. The genes are TRBV7-3 and TRBJ2-7, with 10 bases aligning to TRBD1. Germline CDR1 and CDR2: SGHTA and FQGTGA. V lost 5 bases, J lost 5 bases, and 9 bases stayed unmatched. The CDR3 loop spans 15 amino acids.